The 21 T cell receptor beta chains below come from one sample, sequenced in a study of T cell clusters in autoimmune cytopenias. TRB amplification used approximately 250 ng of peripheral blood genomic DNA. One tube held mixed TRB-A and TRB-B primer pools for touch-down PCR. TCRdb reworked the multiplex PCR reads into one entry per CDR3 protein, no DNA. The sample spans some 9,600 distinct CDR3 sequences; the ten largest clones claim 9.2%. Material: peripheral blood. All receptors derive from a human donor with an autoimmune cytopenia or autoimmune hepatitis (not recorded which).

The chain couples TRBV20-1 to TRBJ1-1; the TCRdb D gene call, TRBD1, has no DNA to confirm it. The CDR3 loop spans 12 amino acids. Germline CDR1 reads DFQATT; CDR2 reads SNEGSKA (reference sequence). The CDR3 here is CSAARQRAEAFF.

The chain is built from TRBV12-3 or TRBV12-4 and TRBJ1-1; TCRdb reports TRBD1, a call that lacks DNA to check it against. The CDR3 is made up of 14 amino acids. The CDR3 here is CASKTGGLNTEAFF.

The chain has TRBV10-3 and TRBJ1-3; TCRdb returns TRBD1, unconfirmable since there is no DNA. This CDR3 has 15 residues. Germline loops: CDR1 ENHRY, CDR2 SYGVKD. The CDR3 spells CAINPGQGGGNTIYF.

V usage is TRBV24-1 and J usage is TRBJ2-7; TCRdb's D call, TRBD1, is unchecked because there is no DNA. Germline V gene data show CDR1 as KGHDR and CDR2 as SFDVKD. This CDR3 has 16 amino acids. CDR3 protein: CATSDPTGLGSYEQYF.

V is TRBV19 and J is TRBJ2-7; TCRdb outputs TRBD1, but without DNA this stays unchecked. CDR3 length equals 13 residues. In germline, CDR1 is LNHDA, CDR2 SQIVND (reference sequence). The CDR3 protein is CASSQDRGREQYF.

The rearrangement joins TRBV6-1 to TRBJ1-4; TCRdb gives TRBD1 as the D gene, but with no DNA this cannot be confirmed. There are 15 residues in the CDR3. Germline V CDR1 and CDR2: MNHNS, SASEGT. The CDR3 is CASTIDGTGAEKLFF.

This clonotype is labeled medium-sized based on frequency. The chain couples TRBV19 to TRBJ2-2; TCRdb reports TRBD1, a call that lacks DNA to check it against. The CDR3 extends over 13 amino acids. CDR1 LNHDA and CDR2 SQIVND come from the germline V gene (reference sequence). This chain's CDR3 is CASSTGGAGELFF.

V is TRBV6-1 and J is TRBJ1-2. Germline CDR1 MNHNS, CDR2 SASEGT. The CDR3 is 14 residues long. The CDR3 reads CASSWVLDSYGYTF.

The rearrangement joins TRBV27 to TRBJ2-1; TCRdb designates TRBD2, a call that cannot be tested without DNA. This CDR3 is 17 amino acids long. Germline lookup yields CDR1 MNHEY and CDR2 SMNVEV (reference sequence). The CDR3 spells CASSTSSGGSSYNEQFF.

This chain's CDR3 is CASSPGTGDTDTQYF. This chain uses TRBV5-1 with TRBJ2-3; the TRBD1 assignment by TCRdb is unverifiable without DNA. The CDR3 runs to 15 residues. The V gene's germline CDR1 is SGHRS and CDR2 YFSETQ.

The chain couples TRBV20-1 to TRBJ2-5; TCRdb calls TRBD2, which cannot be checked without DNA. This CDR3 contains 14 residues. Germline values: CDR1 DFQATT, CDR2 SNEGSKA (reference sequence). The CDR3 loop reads CSGTGLEGGETQYF.

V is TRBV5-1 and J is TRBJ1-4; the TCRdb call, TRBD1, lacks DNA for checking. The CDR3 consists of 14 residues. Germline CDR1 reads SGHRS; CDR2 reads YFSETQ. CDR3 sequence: CASSSTGEGEKLFF.

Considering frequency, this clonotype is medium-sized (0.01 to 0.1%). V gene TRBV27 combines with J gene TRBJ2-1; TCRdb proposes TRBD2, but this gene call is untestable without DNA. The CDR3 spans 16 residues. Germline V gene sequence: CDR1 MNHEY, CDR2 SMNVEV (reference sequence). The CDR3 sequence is CASSSQRGGAYNEQFF.

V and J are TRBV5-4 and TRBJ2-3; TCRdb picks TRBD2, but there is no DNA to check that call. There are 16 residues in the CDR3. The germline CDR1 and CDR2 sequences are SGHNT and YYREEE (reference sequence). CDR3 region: CASSYRLRGSTDTQYF.

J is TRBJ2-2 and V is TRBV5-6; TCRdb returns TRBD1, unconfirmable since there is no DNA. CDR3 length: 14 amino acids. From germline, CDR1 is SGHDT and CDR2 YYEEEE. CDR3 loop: CASSFRQGAGELFF.

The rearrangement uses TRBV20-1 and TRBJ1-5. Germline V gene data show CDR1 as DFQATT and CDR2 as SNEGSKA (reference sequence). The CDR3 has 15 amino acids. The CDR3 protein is CSAGERLYSNQPQHF.

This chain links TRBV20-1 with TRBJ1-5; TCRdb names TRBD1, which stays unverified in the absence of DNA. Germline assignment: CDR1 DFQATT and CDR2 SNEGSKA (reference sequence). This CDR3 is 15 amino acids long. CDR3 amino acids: CSARAGTGGNQPQHF.

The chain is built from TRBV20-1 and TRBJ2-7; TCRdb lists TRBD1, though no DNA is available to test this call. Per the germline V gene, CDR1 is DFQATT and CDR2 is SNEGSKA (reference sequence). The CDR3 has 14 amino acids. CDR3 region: CSARVTGVAGEQYF.

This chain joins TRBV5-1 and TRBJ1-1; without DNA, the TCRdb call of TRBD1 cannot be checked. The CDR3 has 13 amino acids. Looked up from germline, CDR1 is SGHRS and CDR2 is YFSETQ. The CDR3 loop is CASSFQGNTEAFF.

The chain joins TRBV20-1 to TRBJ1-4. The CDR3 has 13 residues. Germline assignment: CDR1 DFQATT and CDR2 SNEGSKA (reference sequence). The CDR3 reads CSARGGGPEKLFF.

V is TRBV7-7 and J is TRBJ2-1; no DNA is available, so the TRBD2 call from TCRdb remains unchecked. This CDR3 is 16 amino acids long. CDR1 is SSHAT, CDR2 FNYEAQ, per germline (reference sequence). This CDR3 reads CASSPRGGRGQSEQFF.